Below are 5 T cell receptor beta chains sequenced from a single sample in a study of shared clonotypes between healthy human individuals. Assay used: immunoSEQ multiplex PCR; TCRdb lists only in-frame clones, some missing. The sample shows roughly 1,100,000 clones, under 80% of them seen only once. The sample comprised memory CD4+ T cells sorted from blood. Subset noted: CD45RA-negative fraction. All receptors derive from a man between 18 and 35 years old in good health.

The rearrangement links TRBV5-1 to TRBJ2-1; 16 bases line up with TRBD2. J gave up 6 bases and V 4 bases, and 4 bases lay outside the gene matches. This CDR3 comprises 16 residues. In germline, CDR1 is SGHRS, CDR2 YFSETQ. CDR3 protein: CASSMGLAGGPNEQFF. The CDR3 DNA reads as TGCGCCAGCAGCATGGGACTAGCGGGAGGGCCCAATGAGCAGTTCTTC.

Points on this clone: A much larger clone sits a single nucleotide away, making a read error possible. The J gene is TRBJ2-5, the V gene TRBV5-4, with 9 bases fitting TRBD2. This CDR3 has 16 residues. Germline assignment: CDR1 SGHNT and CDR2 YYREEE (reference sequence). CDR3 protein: CASSLGGGGAQEAQYF. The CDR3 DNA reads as TGTGCCAGCAGCTTGGGTGGCGGGGGGGCCCAAGAGGCCCAGTACTTC.

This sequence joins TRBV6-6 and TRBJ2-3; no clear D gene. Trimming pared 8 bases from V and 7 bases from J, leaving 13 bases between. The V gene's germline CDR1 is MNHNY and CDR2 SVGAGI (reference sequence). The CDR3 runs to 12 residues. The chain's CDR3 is CASRNALNTQYF. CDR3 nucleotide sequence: TGTGCCAGCCGTAACGCCTTGAATACGCAGTATTTT.

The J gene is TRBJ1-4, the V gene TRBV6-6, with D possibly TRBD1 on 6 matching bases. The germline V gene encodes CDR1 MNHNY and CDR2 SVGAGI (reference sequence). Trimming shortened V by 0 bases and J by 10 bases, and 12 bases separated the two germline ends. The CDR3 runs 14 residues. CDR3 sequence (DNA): TGTGCCAGCAGTTACTCTGGGCCAGGGGCAAAACTGTTTTTT. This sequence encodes CASSYSGPGAKLFF.

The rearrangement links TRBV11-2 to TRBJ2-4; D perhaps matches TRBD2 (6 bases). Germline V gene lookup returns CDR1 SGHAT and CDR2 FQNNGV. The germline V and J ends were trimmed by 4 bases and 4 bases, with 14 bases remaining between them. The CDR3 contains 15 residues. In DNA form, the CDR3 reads TGTGCCAGCAGCTCCGATCCCCGGGGGAAAAACATTCAGTACTTC. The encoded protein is CASSSDPRGKNIQYF.